This TCR beta chain originates from a study of blood T cell repertoires in COVID-19. The wider study: Both acute and convalescent COVID-19 samples were obtained from the United States, Italy and Spain.

V lost 7 bases, J lost 3 bases, and 16 bases lay in between. Germline CDR1 is SQVTM and CDR2 is ANQGSEA. The CDR3 loop spans 14 amino acids. Per the study methods: The assay estimated nucleated cells by amplifying reference gene primers. Assay used: immunoSEQ multiplex PCR; TCRdb lists only in-frame clones, some missing. The V and J calls and the clone size are those of that table, but D and trimming were determined from the DNA. Of a few hundred thousand clones in the sample, about nine tenths were seen once. This clone showed up just once. What was sequenced was peripheral blood. This clonotype was obtained from a man in his 70s with acute or convalescent COVID-19. V is TRBV29-1 and J is TRBJ2-1, with a possible D match to TRBD1 (6 bases). The CDR3 DNA reads as TGCAGCGCCGGGACACCCTTGGACTACAATGAGCAGTTCTTC. Translated: CSAGTPLDYNEQFF.